The rows below give T cell receptor beta chains drawn from one sample of a study of EBV T-cell therapy then PD-1 blockade in nasopharyngeal carcinoma. Sequencing used immunoSEQ multiplex PCR; TCRdb keeps in-frame clones, though not all of them. The profile shows roughly 16,000 clones, 65% to 85% of them singletons. No antigens are known for them. Sequencing was performed on CD8+ T cells from blood, taken at day 0 from a patient whose treatment included autologous EBV-specific T cells and nivolumab. The receptors derive from a man aged 35 to 55 with nasopharyngeal carcinoma. Each CDR3 is given with its conserved first and last residue. The D gene is left open where the match is weak. Size is omitted from some rows. Given values are once, few, many or a class for expanded clones.

len	j_gene	abundance	d_gene	v_gene	CDR3aa	CDR3nt
15	TRBJ1-3	-	-	TRBV5-1	CASSVGDTSGNTIYF	TGCGCCAGCAGCGTTGGAGACACCTCTGGAAACACCATATATTTT
16	TRBJ1-3	-	-	TRBV21-1	CASSTVRENIENTIYF	TGTGCCAGCAGCACGGTCAGGGAAAACATTGAAAACACCATATATTTT
13	TRBJ1-2	-	-	TRBV27	CASSFGPAYGYTF	TGTGCCAGCAGTTTCGGGCCGGCCTATGGCTACACCTTC
15	TRBJ2-5	-	TRBD2	TRBV6-1	CASSDGASGAETQYF	TGTGCCAGCAGTGATGGAGCTAGCGGGGCAGAGACCCAGTACTTC
15	TRBJ1-3	-	-	TRBV5-5	CASSLGTGFGNTIYF	TGTGCCAGCAGCTTGGGTACGGGATTTGGAAACACCATATATTTT
13	TRBJ2-7	once	-	TRBV7-8	CASSLTLSYEQYF	TGTGCCAGCAGCTTAACCTTGTCCTACGAGCAGTACTTC
15	TRBJ2-7	-	-	TRBV5-6	CASSGVEARGYEQYF	TGTGCCAGCAGCGGTGTGGAGGCGAGGGGCTACGAGCAGTACTTC
17	TRBJ2-2	-	TRBD1	TRBV4-3	CASSQIRDRGLTGELFF	TGCGCCAGCAGCCAAATCCGGGACAGGGGGCTTACCGGGGAGCTGTTTTTT
12	TRBJ2-7	once	-	TRBV6-1	CASSESSYEQYF	TGTGCCAGCAGTGAGAGTTCCTACGAGCAGTACTTC
15	TRBJ1-5	-	-	TRBV7-8	CASSLVEGTGQPQHF	TGTGCCAGCAGCTTAGTGGAGGGTACCGGTCAGCCCCAGCATTTT
14	TRBJ2-7	-	TRBD1	TRBV10-3	CATNPGQGSYEQYF	TGTGCCACGAACCCGGGACAGGGCTCCTACGAGCAGTACTTC
14	TRBJ2-1	-	TRBD1	TRBV4-1	CASSVRGRVNEQFF	TGCGCCAGCAGCGTCAGGGGGCGAGTCAATGAGCAGTTCTTC
14	TRBJ2-7	few	TRBD2	TRBV4-1	CASSQREGGYEQYF	TGCGCCAGCAGCCAACGGGAGGGAGGCTACGAGCAGTACTTC
15	TRBJ2-7	once	TRBD2	TRBV19	CASSISGVFSYEQYF	TGTGCCAGTAGTATTAGCGGGGTTTTCTCCTACGAGCAGTACTTC
13	TRBJ1-6	-	-	TRBV6-4	CASRDNYNSPLHF	TGTGCCAGCAGGGACAACTATAATTCACCCCTCCACTTT
15	TRBJ1-1	few	TRBD1	TRBV4-1	CASSQTGTGLTEAFF	TGCGCCAGCAGCCAGACCGGGACAGGGCTCACTGAAGCTTTCTTT
13	TRBJ2-3	-	TRBD1	TRBV25-1	CASSGTGKDTQYF	TGTGCCAGCAGTGGGACAGGGAAAGATACGCAGTATTTT
14	TRBJ2-7	-	TRBD2	TRBV9	CASSVSGDFYEQYF	TGTGCCAGCAGCGTTAGCGGGGATTTTTACGAGCAGTACTTC
15	TRBJ2-5	-	-	TRBV6-2/TRBV6-3	CASSYSASGAETQYF	TGTGCCAGCAGTTACTCGGCCTCCGGGGCAGAGACCCAGTACTTC
14	TRBJ1-5	few	TRBD1	TRBV4-1	CASSQGTGYQPQHF	TGCGCCAGCAGCCAAGGGACAGGATATCAGCCCCAGCATTTT
12	TRBJ1-5	-	-	TRBV28	CASSPVNQPQHF	TGTGCCAGCAGTCCTGTGAATCAGCCCCAGCATTTT
15	TRBJ2-6	-	-	TRBV6-2/TRBV6-3	CASSSRLAGANVLTF	TGTGCCAGCAGCTCCAGGTTGGCTGGGGCCAACGTCCTGACTTTC
21	TRBJ1-1	-	TRBD1	TRBV4-3	CASSQDLQGTGGLFEGTEAFF	TGCGCCAGCAGCCAAGATCTACAGGGGACAGGGGGCTTGTTCGAGGGCACTGAAGCTTTCTTT
15	TRBJ2-1	-	-	TRBV7-2	CASSAGTYGLNEQFF	TGTGCCAGCAGCGCCGGGACTTATGGCCTCAATGAGCAGTTCTTC
14	TRBJ1-2	-	-	TRBV25-1	CASSDTGEGYGYTF	TGTGCCAGCAGTGACACAGGAGAGGGGTATGGCTACACCTTC
15	TRBJ1-6	few	-	TRBV5-1	CASSHLLPFFSPLHF	TGCGCCAGCAGCCACCTACTGCCATTCTTTTCACCCCTCCACTTT
15	TRBJ2-1	medium-sized	-	TRBV5-6	CASSLGGGPGNEQFF	TGTGCCAGCAGCTTGGGCGGGGGCCCGGGAAATGAGCAGTTCTTC
11	TRBJ1-1	-	-	TRBV30	CAWVMNTEAFF	TGTGCCTGGGTTATGAACACTGAAGCTTTCTTT